This TCR beta chain was identified in a study of OX40 agonist ivuxolimab in advanced cancers. Study outcomes and limitations: Clones of CD4+ and CD8+ blood T cells grew by week 6 at doses of 0.1 to 3.0 mg/kg.

CDR1 LGHNA and CDR2 YSLEER come from the germline V gene. Trimming took 3 bases from V and 2 from J; bases not matched to a gene: 5. The CDR3 covers 15 residues. On this clone itself: Its cognate antigen is unknown.

Blood got drawn at baseline, again on cycle 4 day 1, and then on cycle 7 day 1. Only in-frame clones appear in the TCRdb table, and some are missing; sequencing was by immunoSEQ multiplex PCR. The data hold about 49,000 clones, with about 85% observed a single time. This material consisted of CD4+ or CD8+ T cells sorted from blood, taken in a trial of the OX40 agonist ivuxolimab. This receptor was obtained from an adult with an advanced solid tumor such as melanoma, head and neck, liver or kidney cancer. This chain uses TRBV4-3 with TRBJ2-5, with 8 positions matching TRBD2. The chain's CDR3 is CASSHGSGDQETQYF. The CDR3 DNA follows: TGCGCCAGCAGCCACGGTAGCGGGGATCAAGAGACCCAGTACTTC.